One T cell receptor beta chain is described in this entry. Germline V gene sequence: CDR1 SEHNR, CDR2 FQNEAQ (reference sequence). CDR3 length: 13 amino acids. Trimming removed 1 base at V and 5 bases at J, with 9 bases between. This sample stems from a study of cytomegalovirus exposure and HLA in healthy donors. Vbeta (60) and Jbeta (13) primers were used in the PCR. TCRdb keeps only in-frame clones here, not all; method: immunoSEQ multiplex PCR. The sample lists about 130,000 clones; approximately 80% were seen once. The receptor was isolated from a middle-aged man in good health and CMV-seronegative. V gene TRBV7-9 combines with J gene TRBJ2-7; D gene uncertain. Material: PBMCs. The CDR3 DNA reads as TGTGCCAGCAGCTTAGAACGAGCACACGAGCAGTACTTC. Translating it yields CASSLERAHEQYF. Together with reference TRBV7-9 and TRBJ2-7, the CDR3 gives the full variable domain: DTGVSQNPRHKITKRGQNVTFRCDPISEHNRLYWYRQTLGQGPEFLTYFQNEAQLEKSRLLSDRFSAERPKGSFSTLEIQRTEQGDSAMYLCASSLERAHEQYFGPGTRLTVT.